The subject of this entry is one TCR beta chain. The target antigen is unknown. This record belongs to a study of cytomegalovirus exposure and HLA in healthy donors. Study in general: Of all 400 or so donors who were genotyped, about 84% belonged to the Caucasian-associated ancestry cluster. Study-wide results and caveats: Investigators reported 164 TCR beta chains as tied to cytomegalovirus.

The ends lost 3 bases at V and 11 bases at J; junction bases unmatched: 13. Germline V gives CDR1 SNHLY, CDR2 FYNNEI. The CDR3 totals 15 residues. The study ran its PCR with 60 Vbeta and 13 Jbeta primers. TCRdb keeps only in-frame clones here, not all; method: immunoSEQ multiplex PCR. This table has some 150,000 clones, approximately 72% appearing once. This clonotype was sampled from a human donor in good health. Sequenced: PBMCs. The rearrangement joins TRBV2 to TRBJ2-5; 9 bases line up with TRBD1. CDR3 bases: TGTGCCAGCAGTGAGAGGACAGGGGTCGCTTTAGAGCAGTACTTC. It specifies CASSERTGVALEQYF.